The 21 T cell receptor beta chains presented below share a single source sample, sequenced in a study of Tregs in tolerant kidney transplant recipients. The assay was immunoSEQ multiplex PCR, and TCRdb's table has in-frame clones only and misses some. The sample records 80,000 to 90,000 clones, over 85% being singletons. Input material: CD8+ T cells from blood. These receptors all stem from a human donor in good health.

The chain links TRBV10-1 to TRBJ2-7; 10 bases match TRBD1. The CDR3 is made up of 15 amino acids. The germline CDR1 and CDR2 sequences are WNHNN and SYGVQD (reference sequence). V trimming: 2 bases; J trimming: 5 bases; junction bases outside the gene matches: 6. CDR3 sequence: CASSEMGQGSHEQYF. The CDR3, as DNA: TGCGCCAGCAGTGAGATGGGACAGGGGAGTCACGAGCAGTACTTC.

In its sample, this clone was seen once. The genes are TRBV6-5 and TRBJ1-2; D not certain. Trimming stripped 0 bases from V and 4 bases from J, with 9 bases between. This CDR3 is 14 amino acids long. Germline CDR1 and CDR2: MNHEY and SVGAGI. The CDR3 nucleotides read TGTGCCAGCAGTTACTCTCCCGTTAGCTATGGCTACACCTTC. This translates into CASSYSPVSYGYTF.

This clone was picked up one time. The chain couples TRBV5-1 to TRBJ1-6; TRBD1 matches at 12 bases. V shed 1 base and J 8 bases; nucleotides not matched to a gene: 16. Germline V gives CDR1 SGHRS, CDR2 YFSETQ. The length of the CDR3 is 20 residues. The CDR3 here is CASSLPIVGDRGPIHSPLHF. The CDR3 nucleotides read TGCGCCAGCAGCTTGCCAATCGTAGGGGACAGGGGGCCAATTCATTCACCCCTCCACTTT.

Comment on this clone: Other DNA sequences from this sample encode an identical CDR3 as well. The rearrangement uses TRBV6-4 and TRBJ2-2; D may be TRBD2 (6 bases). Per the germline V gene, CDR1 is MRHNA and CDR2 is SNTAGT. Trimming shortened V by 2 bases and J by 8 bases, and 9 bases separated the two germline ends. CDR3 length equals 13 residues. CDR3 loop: CASSDRGTGELFF. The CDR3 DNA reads TGTGCCAGCAGTGACCGCGGGACTGGGGAGCTGTTTTTT.

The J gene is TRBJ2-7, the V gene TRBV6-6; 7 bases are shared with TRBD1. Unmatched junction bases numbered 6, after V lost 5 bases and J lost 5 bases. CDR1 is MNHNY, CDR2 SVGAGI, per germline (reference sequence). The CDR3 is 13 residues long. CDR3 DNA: TGTGCCAGCAGTCCACAGGGGAGCCACGAGCAGTACTTC. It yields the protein CASSPQGSHEQYF.

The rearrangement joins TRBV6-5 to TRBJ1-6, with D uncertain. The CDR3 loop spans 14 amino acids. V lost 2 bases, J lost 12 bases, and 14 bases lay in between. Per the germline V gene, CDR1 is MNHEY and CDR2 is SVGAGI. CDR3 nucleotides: TGTGCCAGCAGTTACAGGCCGGGTCAGGAACCCCTCCACTTT. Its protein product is CASSYRPGQEPLHF.

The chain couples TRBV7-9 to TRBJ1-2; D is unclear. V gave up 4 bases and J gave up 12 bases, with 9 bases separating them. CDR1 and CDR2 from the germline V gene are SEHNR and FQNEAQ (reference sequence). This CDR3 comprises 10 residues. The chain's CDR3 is CASSSYSDTF. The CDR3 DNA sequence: TGTGCCAGCAGCTCCTACTCGGACACCTTC.

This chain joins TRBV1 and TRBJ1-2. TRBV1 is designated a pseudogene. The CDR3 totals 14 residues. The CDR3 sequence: CTSSPQGAAHGYTF. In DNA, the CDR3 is TGCACCAGCAGCCCTCAGGGAGCGGCTCATGGCTACACCTTC.

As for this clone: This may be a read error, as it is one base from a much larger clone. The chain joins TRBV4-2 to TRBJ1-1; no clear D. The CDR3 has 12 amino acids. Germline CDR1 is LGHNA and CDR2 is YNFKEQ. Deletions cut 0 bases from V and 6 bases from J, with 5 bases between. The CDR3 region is CASSQDGAEAFF. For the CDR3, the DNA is TGTGCCAGCAGCCAAGATGGCGCTGAAGCTTTCTTT.

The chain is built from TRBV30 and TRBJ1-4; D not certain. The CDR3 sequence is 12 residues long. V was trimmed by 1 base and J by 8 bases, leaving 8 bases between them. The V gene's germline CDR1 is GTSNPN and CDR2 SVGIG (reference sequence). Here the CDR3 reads CAWSAIGEKLFF. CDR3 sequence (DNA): TGTGCCTGGAGTGCAATTGGGGAAAAACTGTTTTTT.

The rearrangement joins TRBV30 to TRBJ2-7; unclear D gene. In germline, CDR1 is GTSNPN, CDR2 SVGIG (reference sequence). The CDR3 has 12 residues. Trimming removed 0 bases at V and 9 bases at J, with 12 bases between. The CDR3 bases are TGTGCCTGGAGTGTAGGTGGTCAGCTGCAGTACTTC. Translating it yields CAWSVGGQLQYF. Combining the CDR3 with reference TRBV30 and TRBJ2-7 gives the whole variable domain SQTIHQWPATLVQPVGSPLSLECTVEGTSNPNLYWYRQAAGRGLQLLFYSVGIGQISSEVPQNLSASRPQDRQFILSSKKLLLSDSGFYLCAWSVGGQLQYFGPGTRLTVT.

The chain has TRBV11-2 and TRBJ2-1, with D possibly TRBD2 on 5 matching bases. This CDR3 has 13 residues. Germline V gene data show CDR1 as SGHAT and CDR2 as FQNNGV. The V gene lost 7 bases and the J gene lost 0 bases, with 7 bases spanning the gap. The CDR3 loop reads CASIGSSYNEQFF. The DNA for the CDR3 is TGTGCCAGCATTGGGAGCTCCTACAATGAGCAGTTCTTC.

As DNA, the CDR3 is TGTGCCAGCAGTCCCTTTAAGGGGGTTGGCTACACCTTC. It specifies CASSPFKGVGYTF. J is TRBJ1-2 and V is TRBV6-6; tentative D call: TRBD1 (6 bases). This CDR3 region has 13 residues. Trimming shortened V by 5 bases and J by 7 bases, and 14 bases separated the two germline ends. Per the germline V gene, CDR1 is MNHNY and CDR2 is SVGAGI (reference sequence).

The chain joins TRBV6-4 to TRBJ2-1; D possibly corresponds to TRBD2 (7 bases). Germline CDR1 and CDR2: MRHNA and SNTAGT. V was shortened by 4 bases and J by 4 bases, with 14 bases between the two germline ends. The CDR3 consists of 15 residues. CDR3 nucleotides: TGTGCCAGCAGTGCCGGGGGGCGGGGGTACAATGAGCAGTTCTTC. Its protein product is CASSAGGRGYNEQFF.

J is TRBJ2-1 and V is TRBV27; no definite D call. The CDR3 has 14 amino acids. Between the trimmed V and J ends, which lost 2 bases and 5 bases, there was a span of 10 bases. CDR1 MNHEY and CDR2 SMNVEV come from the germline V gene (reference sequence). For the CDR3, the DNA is TGTGCCAGCAGTTTACTACGGAACGACAATGAGCAGTTCTTC. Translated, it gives CASSLLRNDNEQFF.

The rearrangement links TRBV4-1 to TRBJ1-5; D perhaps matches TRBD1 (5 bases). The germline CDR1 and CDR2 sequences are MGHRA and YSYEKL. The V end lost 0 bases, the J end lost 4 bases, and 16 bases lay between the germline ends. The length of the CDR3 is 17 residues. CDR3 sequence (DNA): TGCGCCAGCAGCCAAGAGGGTCGTGGGGGTCGTAATCAGCCCCAGCATTTT. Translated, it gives CASSQEGRGGRNQPQHF.

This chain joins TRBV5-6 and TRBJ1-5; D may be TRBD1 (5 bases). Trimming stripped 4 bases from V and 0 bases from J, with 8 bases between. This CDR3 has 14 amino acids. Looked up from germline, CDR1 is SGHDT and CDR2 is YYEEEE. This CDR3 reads CASSPRASNQPQHF. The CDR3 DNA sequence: TGTGCCAGCAGCCCCAGGGCTAGCAATCAGCCCCAGCATTTT.

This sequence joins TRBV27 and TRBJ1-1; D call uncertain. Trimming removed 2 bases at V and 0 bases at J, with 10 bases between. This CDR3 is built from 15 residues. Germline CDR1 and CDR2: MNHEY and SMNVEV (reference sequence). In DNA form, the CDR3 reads TGTGCCAGCAGTTTAGGCTCACAGTTGAACACTGAAGCTTTCTTT. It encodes CASSLGSQLNTEAFF.

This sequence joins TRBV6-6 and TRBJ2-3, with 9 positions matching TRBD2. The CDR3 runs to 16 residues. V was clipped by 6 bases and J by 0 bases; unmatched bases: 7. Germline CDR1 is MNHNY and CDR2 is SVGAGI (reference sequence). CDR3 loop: CASSPGLAVSTDTQYF. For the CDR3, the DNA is TGTGCCAGCAGCCCGGGACTAGCAGTTAGCACAGATACGCAGTATTTT.

In DNA, the CDR3 is TGTGCCAGCAGCCAAGTTGGGACAGGGGGCTATGGCTACACCTTC. This encodes CASSQVGTGGYGYTF. J is TRBJ1-2 and V is TRBV14; 11 positions match TRBD1. The ends lost 1 base at V and 4 bases at J; junction bases unmatched: 2. CDR3 length equals 15 residues. Germline CDR1 and CDR2: SGHDN and FVKESK.

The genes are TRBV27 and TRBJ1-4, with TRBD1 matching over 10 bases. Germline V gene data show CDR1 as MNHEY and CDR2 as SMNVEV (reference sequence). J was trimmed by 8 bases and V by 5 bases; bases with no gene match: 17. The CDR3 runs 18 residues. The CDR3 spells CASSPSPGTGDFWEKLFF. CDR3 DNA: TGTGCCAGCAGTCCAAGCCCTGGGACAGGGGATTTTTGGGAAAAACTGTTTTTT.